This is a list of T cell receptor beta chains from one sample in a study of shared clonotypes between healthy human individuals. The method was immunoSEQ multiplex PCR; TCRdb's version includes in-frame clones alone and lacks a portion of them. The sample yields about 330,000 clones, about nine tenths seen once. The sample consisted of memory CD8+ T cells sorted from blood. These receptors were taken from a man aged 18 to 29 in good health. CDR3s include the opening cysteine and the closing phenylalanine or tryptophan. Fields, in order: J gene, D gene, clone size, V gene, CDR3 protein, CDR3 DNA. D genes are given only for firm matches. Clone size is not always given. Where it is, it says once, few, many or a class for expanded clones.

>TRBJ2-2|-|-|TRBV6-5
CASSYSTTTGELFF
TGTGCCAGCAGTTACTCGACTACGACCGGGGAGCTGTTTTTT
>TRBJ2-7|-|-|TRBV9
CASSVGTALAYEQYF
TGTGCCAGCAGCGTAGGAACAGCTTTGGCGTACGAGCAGTACTTC
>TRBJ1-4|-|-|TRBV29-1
CSVVSVATNEKLFF
TGCAGCGTTGTGAGCGTGGCGACTAATGAAAAACTGTTTTTT
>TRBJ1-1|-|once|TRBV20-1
CSASWERGAFF
TGCAGTGCTAGCTGGGAACGCGGCGCTTTCTTT
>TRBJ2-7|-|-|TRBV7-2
CASSLVFIIGNEQYF
TGTGCCAGCAGCTTAGTCTTTATAATAGGGAACGAGCAGTACTTC
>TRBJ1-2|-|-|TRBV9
CASGGADYGYTF
TGTGCCAGCGGGGGAGCTGACTATGGCTACACCTTC
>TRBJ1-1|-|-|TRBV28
CASSRHRREMNTEAFF
TGTGCCAGCAGTCGTCACCGGAGGGAGATGAACACTGAAGCTTTCTTT
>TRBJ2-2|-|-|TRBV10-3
CAISDLQLQGTGELFF
TGTGCCATCAGTGACCTACAGCTTCAGGGGACCGGGGAGCTGTTTTTT
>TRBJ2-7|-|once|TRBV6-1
CASSAVRLDSYEQYF
TGTGCCAGCAGTGCAGTCAGGTTAGACTCCTACGAGCAGTACTTC
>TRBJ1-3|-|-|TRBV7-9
CASSPRGAGASSGNTIYF
TGTGCCAGCAGCCCAAGGGGGGCAGGGGCAAGCTCTGGAAACACCATATATTTT
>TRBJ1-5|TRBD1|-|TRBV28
CASSPHGQGGQPQHF
TGTGCCAGCAGTCCGCACGGACAGGGTGGGCAGCCCCAGCATTTT
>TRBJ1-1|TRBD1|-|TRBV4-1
CASSQTGAFEAFF
TGCGCCAGCAGCCAAACAGGGGCCTTTGAAGCTTTCTTT
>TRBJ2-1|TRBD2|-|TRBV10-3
CAIRTSGDWDEQFF
TGTGCCATCAGGACTAGCGGGGACTGGGATGAGCAGTTCTTC
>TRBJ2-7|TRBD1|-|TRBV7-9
CASSLVTGQRSYEQYF
TGTGCCAGCAGCTTAGTCACGGGACAGCGATCCTACGAGCAGTACTTC
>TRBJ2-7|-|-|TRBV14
CASSQDAESGVLYEQYF
TGTGCCAGCAGCCAAGACGCAGAGAGCGGTGTTCTCTACGAGCAGTACTTC
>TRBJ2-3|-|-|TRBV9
CASSVPLLGGEGTDTQYF
TGTGCCAGCAGCGTCCCGTTGTTGGGCGGGGAGGGCACAGATACGCAGTATTTT
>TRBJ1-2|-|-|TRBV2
CASSELGGRIGYTF
TGTGCCAGCAGTGAATTGGGGGGCCGGATTGGCTACACCTTC
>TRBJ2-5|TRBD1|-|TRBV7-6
CASSLERGQETQYF
TGTGCCAGCAGCTTAGAGAGGGGACAGGAGACCCAGTACTTC
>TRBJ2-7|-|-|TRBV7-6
CASSLEPGPNYEQYF
TGTGCCAGCAGCTTAGAACCAGGTCCTAACTACGAGCAGTACTTC
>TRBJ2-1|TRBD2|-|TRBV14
CASSQGLAGGPVRYEQFF
TGTGCCAGCAGCCAGGGACTAGCGGGGGGGCCCGTTCGGTATGAGCAGTTCTTC
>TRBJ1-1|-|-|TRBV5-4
CASSLEVTEAFF
TGTGCCAGCAGCTTAGAAGTCACTGAAGCTTTCTTT
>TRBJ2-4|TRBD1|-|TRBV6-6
CASSSPDRAAKNIQYF
TGTGCCAGCAGTTCCCCGGACAGGGCGGCCAAAAACATTCAGTACTTC
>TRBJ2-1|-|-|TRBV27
CASSLYGNEQFF
TGTGCCAGCAGTTTATACGGAAATGAGCAGTTCTTC
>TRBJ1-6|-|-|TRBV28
CASSSLGTVNSPLHF
TGTGCCAGCAGTTCCCTCGGGACGGTTAATTCACCCCTCCACTTT
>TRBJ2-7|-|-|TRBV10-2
CASSELNEQYF
TGCGCCAGCAGTGAACTCAACGAGCAGTACTTC
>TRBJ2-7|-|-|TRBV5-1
CASSLALGYEQYF
TGCGCCAGCAGCTTGGCTCTGGGGTACGAGCAGTACTTC
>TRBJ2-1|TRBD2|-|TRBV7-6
CASSLARSGVNEQFF
TGTGCCAGCAGCTTAGCGCGTAGCGGGGTCAATGAGCAGTTCTTC
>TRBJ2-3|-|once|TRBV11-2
CASSFMTGTDTQYF
TGTGCCAGCAGCTTTATGACGGGCACAGATACGCAGTATTTT
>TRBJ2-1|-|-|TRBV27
CASRTAANEQFF
TGTGCCAGCCGGACAGCGGCCAATGAGCAGTTCTTC
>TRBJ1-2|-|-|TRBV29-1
CSVDWLGYGYTF
TGCAGCGTTGATTGGCTGGGCTATGGCTACACCTTC
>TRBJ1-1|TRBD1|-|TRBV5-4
CASSPPGQGDPEAFF
TGTGCCAGCAGCCCGCCCGGACAGGGAGACCCTGAAGCTTTCTTT
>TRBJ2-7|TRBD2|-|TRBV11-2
CASSLTSGRDEQYF
TGTGCCAGCAGCTTAACTAGCGGGAGGGACGAGCAGTACTTC
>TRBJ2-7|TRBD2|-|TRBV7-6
CASSSTPSSGRAHEQYF
TGTGCCAGCAGCTCCACGCCGTCGAGCGGGAGGGCCCACGAGCAGTACTTC
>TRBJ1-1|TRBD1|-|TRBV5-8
CASSIRTGSMNTEAFF
TGTGCCAGCAGCATCCGGACAGGATCCATGAACACTGAAGCTTTCTTT
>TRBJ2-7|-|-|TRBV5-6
CASSLMSGYEQYF
TGTGCCAGCAGCTTAATGAGTGGGTACGAGCAGTACTTC
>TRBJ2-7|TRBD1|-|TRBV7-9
CASSYLGQGDEQYF
TGTGCCAGCAGCTATCTAGGACAGGGGGACGAGCAGTACTTC
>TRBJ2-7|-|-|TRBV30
CAWGLQYEQYF
TGTGCCTGGGGACTTCAATACGAGCAGTACTTC
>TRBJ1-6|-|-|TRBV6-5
CASSFGAASPLHF
TGTGCCAGCAGTTTTGGGGCAGCTTCACCCCTCCACTTT
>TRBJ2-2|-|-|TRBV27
CASSLSNRNTGELFF
TGTGCCAGCAGTTTATCGAACAGGAACACCGGGGAGCTGTTTTTT
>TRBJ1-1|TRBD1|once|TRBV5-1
CASSWEDRAPEAFF
TGCGCCAGCAGCTGGGAGGACAGGGCACCTGAAGCTTTCTTT
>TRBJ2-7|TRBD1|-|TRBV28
CASSARGDRAVYEQYF
TGTGCCAGCAGTGCCCGGGGGGACAGGGCCGTCTACGAGCAGTACTTC
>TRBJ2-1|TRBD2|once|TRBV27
CASSFVPGGNNEQFF
TGTGCCAGCAGTTTTGTTCCGGGGGGGAACAATGAGCAGTTCTTC
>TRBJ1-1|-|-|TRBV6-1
CASSEGVQIRIEAFF
TGTGCCAGCAGTGAGGGCGTCCAGATACGAATAGAAGCTTTCTTT
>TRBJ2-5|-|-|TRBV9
CASSASIGEETQYF
TGTGCCAGCAGCGCCTCTATAGGGGAAGAGACCCAGTACTTC
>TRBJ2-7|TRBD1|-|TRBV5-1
CASSFPGQGYEQYF
TGCGCCAGCAGCTTCCCGGGACAGGGCTACGAGCAGTACTTC
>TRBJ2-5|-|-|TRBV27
CASTPLRGETQYF
TGTGCCAGCACCCCCCTTAGGGGGGAGACCCAGTACTTC
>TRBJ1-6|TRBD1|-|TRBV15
CATSVRDRNYNSPLHF
TGTGCCACCAGCGTCCGGGACAGGAATTATAATTCACCCCTCCACTTT
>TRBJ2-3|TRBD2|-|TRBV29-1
CSVDRLAGSGTDTQYF
TGCAGCGTTGATCGGCTAGCGGGGTCTGGCACAGATACGCAGTATTTT